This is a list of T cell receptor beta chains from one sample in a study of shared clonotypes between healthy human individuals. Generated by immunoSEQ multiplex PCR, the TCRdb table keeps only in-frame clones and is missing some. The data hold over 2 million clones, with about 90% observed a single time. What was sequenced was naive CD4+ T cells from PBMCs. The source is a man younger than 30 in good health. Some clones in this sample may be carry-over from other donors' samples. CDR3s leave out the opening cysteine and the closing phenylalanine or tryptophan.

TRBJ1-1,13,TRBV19,ASSIIGLMNTEAF
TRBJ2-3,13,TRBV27,ASSLDRAYADTQY
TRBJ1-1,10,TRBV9,ASRGPNTEAF
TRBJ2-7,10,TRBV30,AWSVNSYEQY
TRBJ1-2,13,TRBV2,ASSEQGSVSPGYT
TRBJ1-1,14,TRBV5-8,ASSLRDRGIGTEAF
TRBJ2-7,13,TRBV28,ASSPAGGFSYEQY
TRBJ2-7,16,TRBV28,ASSSPSWTSAFSYEQY
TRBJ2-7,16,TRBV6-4,ASSDPRAGPHEPNEQY
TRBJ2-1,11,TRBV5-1,ASSLGSRDEQF
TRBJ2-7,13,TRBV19,ASRPQGGRTYEQY
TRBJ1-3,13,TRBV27,ASSFAYTAGNTIY
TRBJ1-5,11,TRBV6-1,ATSDRGNQPQH
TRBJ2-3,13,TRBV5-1,ASSVGLAPADTQY
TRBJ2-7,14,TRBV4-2,ASSHPGTFFLYEQY
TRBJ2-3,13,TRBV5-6,ASSFTQHRADTQY
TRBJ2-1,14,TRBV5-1,ASSPVAGSTYNEQF
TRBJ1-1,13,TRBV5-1,ASSLAGHSEGEAF
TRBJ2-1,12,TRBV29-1,SALAPSSYNEQF
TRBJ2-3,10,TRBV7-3,ASSPTGDTQY
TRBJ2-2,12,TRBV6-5,ASSKIGISGELF
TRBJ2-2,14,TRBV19,ASSIGGISGTGELF
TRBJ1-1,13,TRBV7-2,ASSSNRGLGSEAF
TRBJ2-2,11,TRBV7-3,ASSPSRTGELF
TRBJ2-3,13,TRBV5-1,ASMGLAGIMDTQY
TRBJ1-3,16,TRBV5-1,ASSPWERTVSSGNTIY
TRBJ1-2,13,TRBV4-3,ASSQVGSGVNGYT
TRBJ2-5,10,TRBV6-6,ASKGSVETQY
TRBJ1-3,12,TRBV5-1,ASSSVWGDNTIY
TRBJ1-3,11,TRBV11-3,ASSSGPGNTIY
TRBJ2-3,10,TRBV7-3,ASSYFTDTQY
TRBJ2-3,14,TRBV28,ASSYQLAGVPDTQY
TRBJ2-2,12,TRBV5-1,ASSPEANNRELF
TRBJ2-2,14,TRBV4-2,ASSQGPAGNTGELF
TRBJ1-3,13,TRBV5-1,ASSLAGSSGNTIY
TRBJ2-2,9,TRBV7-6,ASSSTGELF
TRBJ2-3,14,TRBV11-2,ASSSGLGQGTDTQY
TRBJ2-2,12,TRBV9,ASSPSPQVGELF
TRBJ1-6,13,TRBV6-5,ASSYGGTYNSPLH
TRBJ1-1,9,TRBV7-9,ASSLNRWAF
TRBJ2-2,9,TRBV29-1,SVGGTGELF
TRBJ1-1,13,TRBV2,ANNHLTGTNTEAF
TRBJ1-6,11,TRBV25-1,ASSDGINSPLH
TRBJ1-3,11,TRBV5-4,ASSPIKGNTIY
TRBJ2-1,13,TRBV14,ASSSLAGGYNEQF
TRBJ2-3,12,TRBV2,ASRSGQSTDTQY
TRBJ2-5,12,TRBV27,ASSFRGSQETQY
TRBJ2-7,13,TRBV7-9,ASSSSLIGSYEQY
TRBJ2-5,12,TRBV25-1,ASSVPATRETQY
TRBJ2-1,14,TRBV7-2,ASSLISSGSGGEQF
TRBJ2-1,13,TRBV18,ASSPGTSGTYEQF
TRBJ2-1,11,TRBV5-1,ASTPDYPTKQF
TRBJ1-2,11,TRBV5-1,ARVGTGSGGYT